A single sample gave rise to the 5 T cell receptor beta chains below, sequenced in a study of beta chain features in type 1 diabetes. Their antigen targets remain unknown. Expressed TCRB transcripts were sequenced because the isolated RNA had all been reverse transcribed beforehand. Some clones are missing from TCRdb's copy, which holds only in-frame ones; the method was immunoSEQ multiplex PCR. The top ten hold 0.07% to 0.095% of the sample, which has a few hundred thousand clones, more than 15% seen once. Whole-study results and caveats: Type 1 diabetes patients had TCRB CDR3s that were shorter (moderately but significantly so) in all four CD4+ subsets.

Source material: naive CD4+ T cells from blood. Receptor source: a man aged 25-45 years with type 1 diabetes.

The V gene is TRBV27, the J gene TRBJ1-1; D gene uncertain. The CDR3 is made up of 12 amino acids. V was clipped by 5 bases and J by 5 bases, with 9 bases between them. Per germline, CDR1 MNHEY and CDR2 SMNVEV (reference sequence). The CDR3 sequence is CASSQTLTEAFF. The CDR3 DNA reads TGTGCCAGCAGTCAGACCCTGACTGAAGCTTTCTTT.

The rearrangement links TRBV4-1 to TRBJ2-2; D is uncertain. Trimming took off 5 bases at V and 0 bases at J, with 10 bases between the two ends. Looked up from germline, CDR1 is MGHRA and CDR2 is YSYEKL. The CDR3 length is 15 residues. The CDR3 nucleotides read TGCGCCAGCAGCGTCCAGGCCGCGAACACCGGGGAGCTGTTTTTT. It specifies CASSVQAANTGELFF.

The J gene is TRBJ2-1, the V gene TRBV5-6, with a weak D call TRBD1 (6 bases). The CDR3 is made up of 15 amino acids. CDR1 is SGHDT, CDR2 YYEEEE, per germline. The V end was cut by 2 bases, the J end by 4 bases, with 13 bases between. CDR3 nucleotides: TGTGCCAGCAGCTTAACAGGGCTTGAGTACAATGAGCAGTTCTTC. It is translated as CASSLTGLEYNEQFF.

The gene calls are TRBV29-1 and TRBJ1-1, with D tentatively TRBD1 (6 bases). V dropped 5 bases and J dropped 5 bases, with 15 bases sitting between them. The CDR3 has 13 amino acids. The V gene's germline CDR1 is SQVTM and CDR2 ANQGSEA. The CDR3 here is CSVLRGRGTEAFF. CDR3 DNA sequence: TGCAGCGTTCTCCGGGGGCGAGGAACTGAAGCTTTCTTT.

This chain uses TRBV9 with TRBJ2-3; 12 positions agree with TRBD2. The CDR3 is 16 amino acids. The trim removed 4 bases at V and 4 bases at J, leaving 7 bases unmatched. CDR1 and CDR2 from the germline V gene are SGDLS and YYNGEE. The CDR3 protein is CASSTRRLAGADTQYF. As DNA, the CDR3 is TGTGCCAGCAGCACCCGAAGACTAGCGGGAGCAGATACGCAGTATTTT.